This TCR beta chain came from a study of control samples from healthy donors and cancer patients. This table comes from immunoSEQ multiplex PCR, and its TCRdb copy is limited to in-frame clones, with some not included. This sample has some 90,000 clones; roughly nine tenths occur once, and the top ten carry over 0.95%. Looked up from germline, CDR1 is LNHDA and CDR2 is SQIVND (reference sequence). This CDR3 contains 17 residues. The trim removed 0 bases at V and 4 bases at J, leaving 6 bases unmatched. The chain is built from TRBV19 and TRBJ1-4, with 9 positions matching TRBD1. The receptor's source is a woman between 45 and 65 years old in good health. The sample comprised blood. CDR3 residues: CASSIEGQGLRNEKLFF. The CDR3 DNA is TGTGCCAGTAGTATAGAGGGACAGGGCCTCCGTAATGAAAAACTGTTTTTT. Filled out from reference TRBV19 and TRBJ1-4, the complete variable domain reads DGGITQSPKYLFRKEGQNVTLSCEQNLNHDAMYWYRQDPGQGLRLIYYSQIVNDFQKGDIAEGYSVSREKKESFPLTVTSAQKNPTAFYLCASSIEGQGLRNEKLFFGSGTQLSVL.